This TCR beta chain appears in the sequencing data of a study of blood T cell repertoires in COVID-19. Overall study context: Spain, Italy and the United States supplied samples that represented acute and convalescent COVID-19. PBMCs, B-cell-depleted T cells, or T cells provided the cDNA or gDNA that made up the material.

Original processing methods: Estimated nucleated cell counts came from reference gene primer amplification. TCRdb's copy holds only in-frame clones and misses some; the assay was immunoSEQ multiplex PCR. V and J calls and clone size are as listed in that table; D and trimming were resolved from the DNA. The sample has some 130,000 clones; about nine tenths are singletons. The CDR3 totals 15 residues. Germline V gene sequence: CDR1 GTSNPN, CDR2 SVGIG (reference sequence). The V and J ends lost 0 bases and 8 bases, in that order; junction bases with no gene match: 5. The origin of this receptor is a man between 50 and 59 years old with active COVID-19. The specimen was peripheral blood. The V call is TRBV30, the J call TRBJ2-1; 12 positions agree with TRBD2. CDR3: CAWSVLAGGMDEQFF. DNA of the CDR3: TGTGCCTGGAGTGTCCTAGCGGGAGGGATGGATGAGCAGTTCTTC.